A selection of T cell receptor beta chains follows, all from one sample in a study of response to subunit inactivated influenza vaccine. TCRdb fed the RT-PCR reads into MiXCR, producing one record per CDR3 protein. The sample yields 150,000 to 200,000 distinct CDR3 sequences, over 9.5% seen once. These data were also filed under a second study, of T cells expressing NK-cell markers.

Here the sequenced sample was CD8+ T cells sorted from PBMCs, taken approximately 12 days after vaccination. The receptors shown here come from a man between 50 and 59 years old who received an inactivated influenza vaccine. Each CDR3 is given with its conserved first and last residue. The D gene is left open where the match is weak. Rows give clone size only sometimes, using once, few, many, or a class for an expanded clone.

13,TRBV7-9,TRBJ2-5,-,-,CASSFGVQETQYF,TGTGCCAGCAGCTTCGGAGTCCAAGAGACCCAGTACTTC
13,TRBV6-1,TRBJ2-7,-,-,CASTDFGGYEQYF,TGTGCCAGCACCGACTTTGGCGGCTACGAGCAGTACTTC
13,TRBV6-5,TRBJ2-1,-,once,CASSLGERGEQFF,TGTGCCAGCAGTTTGGGGGAGAGGGGTGAGCAGTTCTTC
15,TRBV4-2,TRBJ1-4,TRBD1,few,CASSQETGKGEKLFF,TGTGCCAGCAGCCAAGAGACAGGGAAGGGTGAAAAACTGTTTTTT
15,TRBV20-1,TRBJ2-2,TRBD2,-,CSATSGKKRTGELFF,TGCAGTGCAACCAGCGGGAAAAAACGTACCGGGGAGCTGTTTTTT
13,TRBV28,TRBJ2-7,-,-,CASSATSSYEQYF,TGTGCCAGCAGCGCGACGAGCTCCTACGAGCAGTACTTC
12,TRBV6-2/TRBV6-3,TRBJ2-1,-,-,CASSFQDNEQFF,TGTGCCAGCAGTTTCCAGGACAATGAGCAGTTCTTC
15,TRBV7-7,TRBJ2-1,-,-,CASSRGTNTCNEQFF,TGTGCCAGCAGCCGAGGGACGAACACCTGCAATGAGCAGTTCTTC
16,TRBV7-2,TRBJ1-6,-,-,CASSLGSGARRTPLHF,TGTGCCAGCAGCTTAGGCTCGGGGGCGCGGAGGACACCCCTCCACTTT
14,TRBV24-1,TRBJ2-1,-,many,CATSELGGGDEQFF,TGTGCCACCAGTGAGCTGGGAGGGGGGGATGAGCAGTTCTTC
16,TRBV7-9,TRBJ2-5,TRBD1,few,CASSLAGQAGEETQYF,TGTGCCAGCAGCTTAGCGGGACAGGCCGGAGAAGAGACCCAGTACTTC
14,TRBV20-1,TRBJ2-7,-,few,CSAISSGDFYEQYF,TGCAGTGCTATAAGTAGCGGAGACTTCTACGAGCAGTACTTC
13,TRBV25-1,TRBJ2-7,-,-,CASSLGSSNEQYF,TGTGCCAGCAGTCTCGGGAGTAGCAACGAGCAGTACTTC
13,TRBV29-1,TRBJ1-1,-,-,CSIGLTGNTEAFF,TGCAGCATCGGCCTGACAGGGAACACTGAAGCTTTCTTT
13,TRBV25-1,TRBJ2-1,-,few,CASSGDRYNEQFF,TGTGCCAGCAGTGGAGACAGATACAATGAGCAGTTCTTC
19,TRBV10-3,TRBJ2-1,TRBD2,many,CAISEARYQREESYNEQFF,TGTGCCATCAGTGAGGCCAGGTATCAGCGGGAGGAGTCCTACAATGAGCAGTTCTTC
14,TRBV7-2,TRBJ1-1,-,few,CASSWNAGAAVAFF,TGTGCCAGCAGCTGGAACGCGGGGGCAGCGGTAGCTTTCTTT
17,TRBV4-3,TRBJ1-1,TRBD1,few,CASSQDWTGRMVSEAFF,TGCGCCAGCAGCCAGGACTGGACAGGGAGGATGGTCTCTGAAGCTTTCTTT
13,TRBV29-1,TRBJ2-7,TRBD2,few,CSVSSGSVYEQYF,TGCAGCGTATCTAGCGGGAGCGTCTACGAGCAGTACTTC
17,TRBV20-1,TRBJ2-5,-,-,CSARDEQREPTQETQYF,TGCAGTGCTAGAGATGAACAACGAGAGCCAACCCAAGAGACCCAGTACTTC
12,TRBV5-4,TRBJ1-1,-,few,CASSLDGTEAFF,TGTGCCAGCAGCCTGGATGGAACTGAAGCTTTCTTT
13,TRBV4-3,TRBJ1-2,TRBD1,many,CASSLGQAGGYTF,TGCGCCAGCAGCCTGGGACAGGCGGGCGGCTACACCTTC
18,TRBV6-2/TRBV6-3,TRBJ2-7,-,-,CASSYSIGGEAGSYEQYF,TGTGCCAGCAGTTACTCTATCGGTGGCGAGGCGGGCTCCTACGAGCAGTACTTC
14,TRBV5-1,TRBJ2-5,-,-,CASSLAPTIETQYF,TGCGCCAGCAGCTTGGCCCCGACAATTGAGACCCAGTACTTC
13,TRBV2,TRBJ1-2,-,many,CASSELGIYGYTF,TGTGCCAGCAGTGAACTGGGGATCTATGGCTACACCTTC
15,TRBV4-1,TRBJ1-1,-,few,CASSQGWGGNTEAFF,TGCGCCAGCAGCCAAGGCTGGGGCGGTAACACTGAAGCTTTCTTT
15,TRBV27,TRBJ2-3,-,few,CASTPPQGGPDTQYF,TGTGCCAGCACCCCACCCCAGGGGGGCCCAGATACGCAGTATTTT
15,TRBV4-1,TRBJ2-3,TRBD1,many,CASKIGTGMPDTQYF,TGCGCCAGCAAGATCGGGACAGGGATGCCAGATACGCAGTATTTT
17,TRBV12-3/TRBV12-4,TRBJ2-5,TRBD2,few,CASSISTSGGWRETQYF,TGTGCCAGCAGTATATCGACTAGCGGGGGATGGCGAGAGACCCAGTACTTC
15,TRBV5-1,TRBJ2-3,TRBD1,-,CASRPTGGWTDTQYF,TGCGCCAGCAGGCCAACAGGGGGCTGGACAGATACGCAGTATTTT
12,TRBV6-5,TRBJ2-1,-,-,CASGDANNEQFF,TGTGCCAGCGGGGATGCCAATAATGAGCAGTTCTTC
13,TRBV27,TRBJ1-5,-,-,CASSLIPNQPQHF,TGTGCCAGCAGTTTAATCCCCAATCAGCCCCAGCATTTT
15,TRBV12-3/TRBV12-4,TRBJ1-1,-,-,CASSVIQEPNTEAFF,TGTGCCAGCAGTGTAATACAGGAACCCAACACTGAAGCTTTCTTT
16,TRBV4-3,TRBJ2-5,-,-,CASSQTTAYPQETQYF,TGCGCCAGCAGCCAAACCACAGCATACCCCCAAGAGACCCAGTACTTC